This is a list of T cell receptor beta chains from one sample in a study of T-cell memory formation after mild COVID-19. TCRdb reprocessed the 5' RACE reads with MiXCR, giving one entry per CDR3 protein. The sample includes roughly 310,000 distinct CDR3 sequences, 15% to 20% of them seen just once. Material: PBMCs or a T cell subset sorted from them (not recorded which). These receptors all stem from a man aged 18 to 29 who had mild COVID-19 (a few samples of this study predate the infection). Cell type and time point are not known. CDR3s include the opening cysteine and the closing phenylalanine or tryptophan. D genes are given only for firm matches. Part of the rows lack a size; the others show once, few, many or a class for expanded clones.

v_call: TRBV5-1; clone_size: many; d_call: TRBD1; j_call: TRBJ2-3; cdr3_aa: CASSLAVQGASDTQYF; cdr3_nt: TGCGCCAGCAGCTTGGCCGTCCAGGGGGCCTCAGATACGCAGTATTTT
v_call: TRBV7-9; clone_size: .; d_call: .; j_call: TRBJ2-7; cdr3_aa: CASTALGAYEQYF; cdr3_nt: TGTGCCAGCACCGCCCTAGGGGCCTACGAGCAGTACTTC
v_call: TRBV27; clone_size: .; d_call: TRBD2; j_call: TRBJ2-3; cdr3_aa: CASSFLLAGGLDTQYF; cdr3_nt: TGTGCCAGCAGTTTTTTGCTAGCGGGGGGTTTGGATACGCAGTATTTT
v_call: TRBV18; clone_size: many; d_call: .; j_call: TRBJ2-5; cdr3_aa: CASSPRQGYQETQYF; cdr3_nt: TGTGCCAGCTCACCCCGTCAGGGGTATCAAGAGACCCAGTACTTC
v_call: TRBV20-1; clone_size: .; d_call: .; j_call: TRBJ1-1; cdr3_aa: CSSWGVGGMMNTEAFF; cdr3_nt: TGCAGTTCTTGGGGAGTGGGGGGGATGATGAACACTGAAGCTTTCTTT
v_call: TRBV4-1; clone_size: .; d_call: .; j_call: TRBJ1-3; cdr3_aa: CASSPRGRANWVGGNTIYF; cdr3_nt: TGCGCCAGCAGCCCCCGTGGCAGGGCGAATTGGGTGGGGGGAAACACCATATATTTT
v_call: TRBV5-1; clone_size: many; d_call: TRBD1; j_call: TRBJ2-5; cdr3_aa: CASSPTGETQYF; cdr3_nt: TGCGCCAGCAGCCCGACAGGGGAGACCCAGTACTTC
v_call: TRBV7-9; clone_size: .; d_call: .; j_call: TRBJ2-2; cdr3_aa: CASSGEGHAGELFF; cdr3_nt: TGTGCCAGCAGCGGAGAAGGGCACGCCGGGGAGCTGTTTTTT
v_call: TRBV29-1; clone_size: many; d_call: .; j_call: TRBJ2-2; cdr3_aa: CSVENPGGADTGELFF; cdr3_nt: TGCAGCGTTGAAAATCCAGGAGGTGCCGACACCGGGGAGCTGTTTTTT
v_call: TRBV7-3; clone_size: many; d_call: .; j_call: TRBJ2-1; cdr3_aa: CASSAQGRANEQFF; cdr3_nt: TGTGCCAGCAGCGCCCAGGGAAGGGCCAATGAGCAGTTCTTC
v_call: TRBV5-8; clone_size: few; d_call: .; j_call: TRBJ1-4; cdr3_aa: CATTTYREKLFF; cdr3_nt: TGTGCCACCACGACCTATCGCGAAAAACTGTTTTTT
v_call: TRBV13; clone_size: .; d_call: .; j_call: TRBJ2-7; cdr3_aa: CASSGPPRRGATAYEQYF; cdr3_nt: TGTGCCAGCAGCGGACCCCCCCGGAGGGGGGCAACGGCCTACGAGCAGTACTTC
v_call: TRBV12-3/TRBV12-4; clone_size: .; d_call: .; j_call: TRBJ1-2; cdr3_aa: CASSQRAVGYTF; cdr3_nt: TGTGCCAGCAGTCAAAGGGCCGTGGGCTACACCTTC
v_call: TRBV10-3; clone_size: few; d_call: .; j_call: TRBJ2-3; cdr3_aa: CAIRGGGSTDTQYF; cdr3_nt: TGTGCCATCAGGGGGGGTGGAAGCACAGATACGCAGTATTTT
v_call: TRBV4-1; clone_size: .; d_call: .; j_call: TRBJ2-7; cdr3_aa: CASSQERWRAYEQYF; cdr3_nt: TGCGCCAGCAGCCAAGAACGGTGGAGGGCCTACGAGCAGTACTTC
v_call: TRBV6-6; clone_size: .; d_call: .; j_call: TRBJ2-2; cdr3_aa: CASRTAITGELFF; cdr3_nt: TGTGCCAGCAGAACAGCAATCACCGGGGAGCTGTTTTTT
v_call: TRBV20-1; clone_size: few; d_call: .; j_call: TRBJ2-7; cdr3_aa: CSAFFYEQYF; cdr3_nt: TGCAGTGCCTTCTTCTACGAGCAGTACTTC
v_call: TRBV7-2; clone_size: .; d_call: TRBD1; j_call: TRBJ1-2; cdr3_aa: CASSSHGTGIYGYTF; cdr3_nt: TGTGCCAGCAGCTCCCACGGGACAGGGATCTATGGCTACACCTTC
v_call: TRBV7-9; clone_size: few; d_call: .; j_call: TRBJ1-2; cdr3_aa: CASSFRAVLNYGYTF; cdr3_nt: TGTGCCAGCAGCTTCCGGGCCGTCCTTAACTATGGCTACACCTTC
v_call: TRBV7-2; clone_size: few; d_call: .; j_call: TRBJ2-1; cdr3_aa: CASSLGAEKQFF; cdr3_nt: TGTGCCAGCAGCTTAGGGGCAGAGAAGCAGTTCTTC
v_call: TRBV7-2; clone_size: many; d_call: .; j_call: TRBJ1-1; cdr3_aa: CASSRLYNTEAFF; cdr3_nt: TGTGCCAGCAGCCGATTATACAACACTGAAGCTTTCTTT
v_call: TRBV6-6; clone_size: .; d_call: .; j_call: TRBJ1-5; cdr3_aa: CASSYSSSNQPQHF; cdr3_nt: TGTGCCAGCAGTTACTCGAGCAGCAATCAGCCCCAGCATTTT
v_call: TRBV11-2; clone_size: few; d_call: TRBD2; j_call: TRBJ2-1; cdr3_aa: CASSWRTSGARDEQFF; cdr3_nt: TGTGCCAGCAGCTGGAGGACTAGCGGGGCTCGGGATGAGCAGTTCTTC
v_call: TRBV7-9; clone_size: .; d_call: .; j_call: TRBJ2-3; cdr3_aa: CASSLAGAGDTQYF; cdr3_nt: TGTGCCAGCAGCTTAGCAGGGGCCGGGGATACGCAGTATTTT
v_call: TRBV7-2; clone_size: few; d_call: TRBD1; j_call: TRBJ1-6; cdr3_aa: CASRPTGGSYNSPLHF; cdr3_nt: TGTGCCAGCAGGCCTACAGGGGGCTCCTATAATTCACCCCTCCACTTT
v_call: TRBV20-1; clone_size: .; d_call: .; j_call: TRBJ2-1; cdr3_aa: CSASDSFDEQFF; cdr3_nt: TGCAGTGCGAGCGACAGTTTCGATGAGCAGTTCTTC
v_call: TRBV5-1; clone_size: many; d_call: .; j_call: TRBJ1-2; cdr3_aa: CASSLGVEGSRGYTF; cdr3_nt: TGCGCCAGCAGCTTAGGAGTGGAGGGCTCACGTGGCTACACCTTC
v_call: TRBV5-1; clone_size: .; d_call: .; j_call: TRBJ2-2; cdr3_aa: CASSSGFEPGELFF; cdr3_nt: TGCGCCAGCAGCTCAGGGTTCGAGCCCGGGGAGCTGTTTTTT
v_call: TRBV24-1; clone_size: few; d_call: .; j_call: TRBJ2-5; cdr3_aa: CATQTIGLSGTNQETQYF; cdr3_nt: TGTGCCACCCAGACTATAGGACTATCCGGGACCAATCAAGAGACCCAGTACTTC
v_call: TRBV5-1; clone_size: many; d_call: .; j_call: TRBJ2-7; cdr3_aa: CASSLGRGVNEQYF; cdr3_nt: TGCGCCAGCAGCTTGGGTAGGGGCGTGAACGAGCAGTACTTC
v_call: TRBV9; clone_size: few; d_call: .; j_call: TRBJ1-6; cdr3_aa: CASNKANSPLHF; cdr3_nt: TGTGCCAGCAATAAAGCTAATTCACCCCTCCACTTT
v_call: TRBV23-1; clone_size: few; d_call: .; j_call: TRBJ2-3; cdr3_aa: CASLLRSRGVIDTQYF; cdr3_nt: TGCGCCAGCCTCCTTCGATCGCGTGGGGTAATAGATACGCAGTATTTT
v_call: TRBV7-3; clone_size: few; d_call: .; j_call: TRBJ2-2; cdr3_aa: CASSLGQSGELFF; cdr3_nt: TGTGCCAGCAGCCTCGGACAGTCCGGGGAGCTGTTTTTT
v_call: TRBV4-3; clone_size: few; d_call: .; j_call: TRBJ2-5; cdr3_aa: CASSQEWRAGPTPGQYF; cdr3_nt: TGCGCCAGCAGCCAAGAATGGAGGGCGGGGCCCACGCCCGGTCAGTACTTC
v_call: TRBV12-5; clone_size: few; d_call: .; j_call: TRBJ1-5; cdr3_aa: CASGSPHGPQHF; cdr3_nt: TGTGCTAGTGGTTCTCCTCACGGGCCCCAGCATTTT
v_call: TRBV18; clone_size: few; d_call: .; j_call: TRBJ1-5; cdr3_aa: CASSPYPGGLGQPQHF; cdr3_nt: TGTGCCAGCTCACCTTATCCAGGCGGTCTTGGTCAGCCCCAGCATTTT
v_call: TRBV7-2; clone_size: .; d_call: .; j_call: TRBJ1-5; cdr3_aa: CASGSGYGNQPQHF; cdr3_nt: TGTGCCTCCGGATCAGGGTATGGGAATCAGCCCCAGCATTTT
v_call: TRBV2; clone_size: .; d_call: TRBD2; j_call: TRBJ2-5; cdr3_aa: CASSEVAGAQETQYF; cdr3_nt: TGTGCCAGCAGTGAGGTAGCGGGGGCCCAAGAGACCCAGTACTTC
v_call: TRBV4-1; clone_size: few; d_call: .; j_call: TRBJ2-3; cdr3_aa: CASSQDHTITTDTQYF; cdr3_nt: TGCGCCAGCAGCCAAGATCACACCATAACCACAGATACGCAGTATTTT
v_call: TRBV15; clone_size: few; d_call: .; j_call: TRBJ1-2; cdr3_aa: CATSRGGADNYGYTF; cdr3_nt: TGTGCCACCAGCAGAGGGGGAGCAGACAACTATGGCTACACCTTC
v_call: TRBV5-6; clone_size: few; d_call: .; j_call: TRBJ2-7; cdr3_aa: CASSSSRPVIYEQYF; cdr3_nt: TGTGCCAGCAGCTCGTCTAGACCCGTCATCTACGAGCAGTACTTC
v_call: TRBV6-1; clone_size: many; d_call: TRBD1; j_call: TRBJ1-5; cdr3_aa: CASSRTGGSNQPQHF; cdr3_nt: TGTGCCAGCAGCAGGACAGGCGGGAGCAATCAGCCCCAGCATTTT
v_call: TRBV4-2; clone_size: few; d_call: TRBD1; j_call: TRBJ2-2; cdr3_aa: CASSPPGQGGTGELFF; cdr3_nt: TGTGCCAGCAGTCCTCCGGGACAGGGGGGAACCGGGGAGCTGTTTTTT
v_call: TRBV9; clone_size: .; d_call: TRBD1; j_call: TRBJ2-5; cdr3_aa: CASSVGNRGRETQYF; cdr3_nt: TGTGCCAGCAGCGTAGGTAACAGGGGGCGGGAGACCCAGTACTTC
v_call: TRBV7-2; clone_size: .; d_call: .; j_call: TRBJ2-3; cdr3_aa: CASSSGVGYGQGTQYF; cdr3_nt: TGTGCCAGCAGCTCAGGGGTAGGCTATGGTCAGGGTACGCAGTATTTT
v_call: TRBV9; clone_size: few; d_call: .; j_call: TRBJ2-3; cdr3_aa: CASSVLGSLYGDTQYF; cdr3_nt: TGTGCCAGCAGCGTTCTGGGGTCCCTTTATGGAGATACGCAGTATTTT